These 2 T cell receptor beta chains originate from one sample sequenced in a study of tumor-infiltrating lymphocytes in primary liver carcinoma (dated by TCRdb to 2015 to 2018). The sample was run on an Illumina HiSeq 2500. Using a constant-region primer and ProtoScript II reverse transcriptase, TCRbeta-specific cDNA was reverse-transcribed from approximately 500 ng total RNA. Construction of the TCRbeta libraries relied on three nested rounds of multiplex PCR, following a slightly modified ARM-PCR procedure. Each of the first two PCR rounds ran for approximately 10 cycles using multiplex TRBV1-TRBV30 forward primers together with a Cbeta reverse primer. The raw public data were reprocessed by TCRdb itself: fastp quality trimming at Q25, MiXCR clonotype calling, in-frame beta chains only. Each CDR3 protein appears once, grouped with its most common genes and DNA. The sample records roughly 57,000 distinct CDR3 sequences, less than 85% of which are singletons. Roughly 60% of the sample comes from the top ten.

Total RNA and DNA were co-extracted from around 20-30 mg of bulk tissue with the AllPrep DNA/RNA mini kit, without cell sorting. Sequenced material: liver tumor tissue from sampling region 2. The cell subset or site label of this sample denotes: tumor region T2, inferior pole. Receptor source: a man aged 35-49 years with primary liver carcinoma and hepatitis B virus infection.

The J gene is TRBJ2-5, the V gene TRBV10-2; the D is unclear. The CDR3 extends over 15 amino acids. V lost 7 bases to trimming and J lost 3 bases, with 18 bases between them. Germline V gene lookup returns CDR1 WSHSY and CDR2 SAAADI. The CDR3 DNA sequence: TGCGCCAGCACACTCAGGCCTGCGATAGAAGAGACCCAGTACTTC. This translates into CASTLRPAIEETQYF.

Remarks on this clonotype: The conserved phenylalanine or tryptophan is not found at the CDR3 terminus, so this likely reflects a read error. J is TRBJ2-7 and V is TRBV6-6; no firm D call. V lost 7 bases and J lost 6, with 13 bases in between. The CDR3 length is 12 residues. Germline V CDR1 and CDR2: MNHNY, SVGAGI (reference sequence). The CDR3 DNA is TGTGCCAGCATTCGTACCCTAGGCGAGCAGTACTCC. Residues: CASIRTLGEQYS.